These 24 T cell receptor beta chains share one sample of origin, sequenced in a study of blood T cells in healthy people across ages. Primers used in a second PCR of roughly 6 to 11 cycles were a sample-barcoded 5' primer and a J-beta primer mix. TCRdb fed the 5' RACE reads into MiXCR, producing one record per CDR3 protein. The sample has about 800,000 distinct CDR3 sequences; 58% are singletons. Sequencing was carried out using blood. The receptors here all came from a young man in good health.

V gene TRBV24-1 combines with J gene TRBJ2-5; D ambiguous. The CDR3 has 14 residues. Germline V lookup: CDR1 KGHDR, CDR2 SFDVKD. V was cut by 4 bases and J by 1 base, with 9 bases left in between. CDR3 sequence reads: CATSDHNSQETQYF. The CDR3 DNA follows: TGTGCCACCAGTGACCACAACTCCCAAGAGACCCAGTACTTC.

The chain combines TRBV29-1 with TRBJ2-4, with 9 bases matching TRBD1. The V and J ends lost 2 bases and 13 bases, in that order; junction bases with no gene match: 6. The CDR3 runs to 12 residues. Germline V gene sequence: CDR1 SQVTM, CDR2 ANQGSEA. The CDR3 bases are TGCAGCGTTGAACCCACAGGGGGCGTGCAGTACTTC. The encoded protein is CSVEPTGGVQYF.

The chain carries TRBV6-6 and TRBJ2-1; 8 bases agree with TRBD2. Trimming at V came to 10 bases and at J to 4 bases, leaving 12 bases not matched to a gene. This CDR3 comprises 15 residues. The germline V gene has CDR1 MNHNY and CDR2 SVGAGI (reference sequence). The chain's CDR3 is CATMLQAGAYNEQFF. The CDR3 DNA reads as TGTGCCACTATGTTACAAGCGGGAGCATACAATGAGCAGTTCTTC.

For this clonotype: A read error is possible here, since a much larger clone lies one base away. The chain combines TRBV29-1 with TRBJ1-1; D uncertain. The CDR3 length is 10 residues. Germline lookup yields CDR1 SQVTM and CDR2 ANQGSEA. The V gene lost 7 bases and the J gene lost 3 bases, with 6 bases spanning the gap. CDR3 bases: TGCAGCGGTGTGGACACTGAAGCTTTCTTT. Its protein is CSGVDTEAFF.

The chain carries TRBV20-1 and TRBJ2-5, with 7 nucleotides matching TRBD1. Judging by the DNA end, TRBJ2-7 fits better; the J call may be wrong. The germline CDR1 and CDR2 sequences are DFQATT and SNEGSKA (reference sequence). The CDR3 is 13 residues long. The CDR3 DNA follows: TGCAGTGCTAGGGGCTGGGACAGTCACGAGCAGTACTTC. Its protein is CSARGWDSHEQYF.

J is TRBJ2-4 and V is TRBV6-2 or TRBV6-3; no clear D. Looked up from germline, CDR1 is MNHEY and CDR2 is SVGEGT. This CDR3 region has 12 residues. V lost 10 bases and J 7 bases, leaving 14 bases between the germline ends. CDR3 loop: CATFGASNIQYF. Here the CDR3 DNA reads TGTGCCACCTTTGGTGCTTCGAACATTCAGTACTTC.

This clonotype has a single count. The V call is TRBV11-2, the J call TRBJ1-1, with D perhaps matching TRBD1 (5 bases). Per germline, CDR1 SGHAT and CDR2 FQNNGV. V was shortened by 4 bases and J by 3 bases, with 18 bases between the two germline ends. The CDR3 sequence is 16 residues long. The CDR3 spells CASSSGYGGGDTEAFF. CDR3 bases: TGTGCCAGCAGCTCAGGGTACGGGGGAGGAGACACTGAAGCTTTCTTT.

The CDR3: CSASDRRRDPYNEQFF. The CDR3 bases are TGCAGTGCTAGTGACCGAAGGCGGGACCCCTACAATGAGCAGTTCTTC. This sequence joins TRBV20-1 and TRBJ2-1; perhaps TRBD2 as D (6 bases). Deletions cut 3 bases from V and 2 bases from J, with 17 bases between. The CDR3 covers 16 residues. Germline V gene lookup returns CDR1 DFQATT and CDR2 SNEGSKA (reference sequence).

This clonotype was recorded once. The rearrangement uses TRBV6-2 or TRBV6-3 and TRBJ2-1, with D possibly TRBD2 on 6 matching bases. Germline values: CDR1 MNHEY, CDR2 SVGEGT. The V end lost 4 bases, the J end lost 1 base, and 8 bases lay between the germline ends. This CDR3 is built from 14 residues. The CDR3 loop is CASSSEGSYNEQFF. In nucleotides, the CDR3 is TGTGCCAGCAGTTCGGAGGGTTCCTACAATGAGCAGTTCTTC.

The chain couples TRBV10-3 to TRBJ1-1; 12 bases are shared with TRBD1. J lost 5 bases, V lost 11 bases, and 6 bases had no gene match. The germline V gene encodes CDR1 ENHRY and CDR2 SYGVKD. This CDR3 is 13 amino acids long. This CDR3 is CAVGDRGQTEAFF. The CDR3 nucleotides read TGTGCCGTAGGGGACAGGGGGCAAACTGAAGCTTTCTTT.

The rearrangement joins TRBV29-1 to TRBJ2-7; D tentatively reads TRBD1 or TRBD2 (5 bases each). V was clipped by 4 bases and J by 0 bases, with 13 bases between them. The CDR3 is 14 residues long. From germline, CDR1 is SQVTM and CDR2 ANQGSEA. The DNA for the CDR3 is TGCAGCGTTGTTGAGGGGACCAGCTCCTACGAGCAGTACTTC. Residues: CSVVEGTSSYEQYF.

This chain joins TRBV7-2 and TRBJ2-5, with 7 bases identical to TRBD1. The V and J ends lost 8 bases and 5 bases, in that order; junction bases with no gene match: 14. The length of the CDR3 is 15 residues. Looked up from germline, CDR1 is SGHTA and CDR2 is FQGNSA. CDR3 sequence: CASGAQGVYFETQYF. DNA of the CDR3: TGTGCCAGCGGCGCGCAGGGGGTCTACTTTGAGACCCAGTACTTC.

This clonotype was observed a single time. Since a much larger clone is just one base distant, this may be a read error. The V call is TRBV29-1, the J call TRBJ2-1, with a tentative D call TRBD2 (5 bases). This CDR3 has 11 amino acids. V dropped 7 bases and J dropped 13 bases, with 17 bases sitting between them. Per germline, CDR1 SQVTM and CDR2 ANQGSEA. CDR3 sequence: CSAGSQETQFF. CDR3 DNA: TGCAGCGCGGGATCCCAAGAGACCCAGTTCTTC.

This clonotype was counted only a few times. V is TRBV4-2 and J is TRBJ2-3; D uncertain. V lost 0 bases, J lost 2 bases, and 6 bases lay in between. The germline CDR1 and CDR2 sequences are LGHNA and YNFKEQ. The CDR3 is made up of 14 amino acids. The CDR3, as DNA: TGTGCCAGCAGCCAAGAGATCGACACAGATACGCAGTATTTT. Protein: CASSQEIDTDTQYF.

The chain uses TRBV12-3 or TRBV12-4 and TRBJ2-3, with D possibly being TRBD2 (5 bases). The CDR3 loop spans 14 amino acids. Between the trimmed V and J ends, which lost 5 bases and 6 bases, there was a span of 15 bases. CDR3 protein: CASSPHRGTDTQYF. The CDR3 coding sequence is TGTGCCAGCAGTCCGCACCGGGGAACGGATACGCAGTATTTT.

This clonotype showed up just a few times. The CDR3 nucleotides read TGTGCCAGCAGCTTAGGCACGCGCACAGATACGCAGTATTTT. Its protein product is CASSLGTRTDTQYF. This chain connects TRBV7-9 to TRBJ2-3, with unresolved D. Trimming cost V 1 base and J 1 base, with 6 bases left between them. Germline CDR1 reads SEHNR; CDR2 reads FQNEAQ (reference sequence). The CDR3 covers 14 residues.

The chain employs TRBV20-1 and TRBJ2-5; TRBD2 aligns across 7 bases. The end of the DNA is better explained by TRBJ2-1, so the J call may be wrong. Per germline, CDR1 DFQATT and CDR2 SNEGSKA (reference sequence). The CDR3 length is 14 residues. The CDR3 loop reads CSASGGVYQETQFF. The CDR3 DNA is TGCAGTGCTAGTGGGGGGGTGTACCAAGAGACCCAGTTCTTC.

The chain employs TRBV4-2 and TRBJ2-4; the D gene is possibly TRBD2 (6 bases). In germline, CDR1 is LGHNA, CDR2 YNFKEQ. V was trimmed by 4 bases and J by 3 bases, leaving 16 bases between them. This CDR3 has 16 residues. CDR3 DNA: TGTGCCAGCAGCCCTTCTAGGCCGGGGGACAAAAACATTCAGTACTTC. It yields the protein CASSPSRPGDKNIQYF.

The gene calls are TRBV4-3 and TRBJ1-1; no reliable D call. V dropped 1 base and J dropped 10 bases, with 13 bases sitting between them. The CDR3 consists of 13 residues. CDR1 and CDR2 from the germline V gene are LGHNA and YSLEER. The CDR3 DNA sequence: TGCGCCAGCAGCCAAGGGGTTCTCCGGAGAGCTTTCTTT. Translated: CASSQGVLRRAFF.

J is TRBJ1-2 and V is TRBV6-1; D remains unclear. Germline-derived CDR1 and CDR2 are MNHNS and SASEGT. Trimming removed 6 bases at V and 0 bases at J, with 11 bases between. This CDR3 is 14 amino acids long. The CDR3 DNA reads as TGTGCCAGCAGCCCAAACGGAGCTAACTATGGCTACACCTTC. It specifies CASSPNGANYGYTF.

CDR3 in amino acids: CASSWDRESYEQYF. The CDR3 nucleotides are TGTGCCAGCAGTTGGGACAGGGAATCCTACGAGCAGTACTTC. The genes are TRBV6-1 and TRBJ2-7; 9 positions match TRBD1. The CDR3 runs to 14 residues. From germline, CDR1 is MNHNS and CDR2 SASEGT. V lost 5 bases and J lost 1; bases outside the gene matches: 3.

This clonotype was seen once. CDR3 residues: CASSQDRAGGGSPLHF. The DNA of the CDR3 is TGCGCCAGCAGCCAAGATCGGGCAGGGGGCGGTTCACCCCTCCACTTT. The V call is TRBV4-1, the J call TRBJ1-6; 8 bases align to TRBD1. Germline V gives CDR1 MGHRA, CDR2 YSYEKL. This CDR3 comprises 16 residues. The ends lost 0 bases at V and 9 bases at J; junction bases unmatched: 7.

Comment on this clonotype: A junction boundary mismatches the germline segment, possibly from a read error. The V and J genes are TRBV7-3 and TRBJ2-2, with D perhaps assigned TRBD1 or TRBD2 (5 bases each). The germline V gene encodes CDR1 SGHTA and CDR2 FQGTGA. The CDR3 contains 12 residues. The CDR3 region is CASRFGGGELFF. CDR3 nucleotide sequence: TGTGCCAGCCGCTTTGGGGGCGGGGAGCTGTTTTTT.

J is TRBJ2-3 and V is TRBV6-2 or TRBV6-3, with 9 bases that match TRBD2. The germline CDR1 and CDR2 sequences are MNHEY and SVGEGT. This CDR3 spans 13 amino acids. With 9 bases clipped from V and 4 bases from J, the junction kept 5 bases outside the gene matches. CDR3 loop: CASGLARPDTQYF. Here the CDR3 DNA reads TGTGCCAGTGGACTAGCGCGTCCAGATACGCAGTATTTT.